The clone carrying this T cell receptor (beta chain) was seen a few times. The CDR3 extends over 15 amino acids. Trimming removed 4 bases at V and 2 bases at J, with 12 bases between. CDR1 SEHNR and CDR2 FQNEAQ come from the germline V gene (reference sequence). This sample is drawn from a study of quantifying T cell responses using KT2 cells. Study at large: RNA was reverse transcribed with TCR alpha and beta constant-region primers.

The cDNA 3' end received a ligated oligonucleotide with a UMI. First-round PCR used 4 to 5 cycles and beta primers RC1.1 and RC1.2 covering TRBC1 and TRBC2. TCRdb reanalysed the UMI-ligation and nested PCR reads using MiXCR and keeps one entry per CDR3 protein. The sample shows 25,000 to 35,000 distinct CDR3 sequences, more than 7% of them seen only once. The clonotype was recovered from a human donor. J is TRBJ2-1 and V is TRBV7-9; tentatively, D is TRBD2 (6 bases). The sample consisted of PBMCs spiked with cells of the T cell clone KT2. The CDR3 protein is CASSSRVAAYNEQFF. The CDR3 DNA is TGTGCCAGCAGCTCGCGGGTAGCGGCCTACAATGAGCAGTTCTTC.